A selection of T cell receptor beta chains follows, all from one sample in a study of blood T cell repertoires in COVID-19. Assay used: immunoSEQ multiplex PCR; TCRdb lists only in-frame clones, some missing. The sample includes about 140,000 clones, around 87% of them seen just once. The source material was PBMCs or T cells enriched from blood (not recorded which). The receptors originated from a man aged 55-75 years who had recovered from COVID-19. Each CDR3 is given with its conserved first and last residue. The order of the fields is J gene, V gene, CDR3 protein.

>TRBJ1-3|TRBV9
CASTGNHTIYF
>TRBJ2-5|TRBV27
CASRTSGQETQYF
>TRBJ2-3|TRBV11-1
CASRLTGFLADTQYF
>TRBJ2-1|TRBV18
CASSPPGPKRVYNEQFF
>TRBJ1-3|TRBV5-1
CASSTGQGNTIYF
>TRBJ1-2|TRBV10-3
CATGNGQLAYGYTF
>TRBJ1-2|TRBV11-2
CASSQAITGGNTF
>TRBJ2-5|TRBV20-1
CSAGAETQYF
>TRBJ1-5|TRBV28
CASSSPRDRNQPQHF
>TRBJ2-7|TRBV5-1
CASRRSGESYEQYF
>TRBJ1-1|TRBV18
CASSLTRQSPTGNTEAFF
>TRBJ2-3|TRBV5-1
CASSLINSEDTQYF
>TRBJ1-1|TRBV6-1
CASSRTVAEAFF
>TRBJ2-5|TRBV5-5
CATRLGGGAWETQYF
>TRBJ2-1|TRBV24-1
CATSASSGPWGNEQFF
>TRBJ2-7|TRBV3-1/TRBV3-2
CASTRGEGYEQYF
>TRBJ1-5|TRBV7-8
CASSATGGDQPQHF
>TRBJ2-6|TRBV30
CAWKHAGANVLTF
>TRBJ2-5|TRBV4-2
CASSQTGLAGGPETQYF
>TRBJ2-3|TRBV7-8
CASSRRTGLGSDTQYF
>TRBJ2-1|TRBV19
CASSRPMGQGGEQFF
>TRBJ2-2|TRBV3-1/TRBV3-2
CASSRRSGELFF